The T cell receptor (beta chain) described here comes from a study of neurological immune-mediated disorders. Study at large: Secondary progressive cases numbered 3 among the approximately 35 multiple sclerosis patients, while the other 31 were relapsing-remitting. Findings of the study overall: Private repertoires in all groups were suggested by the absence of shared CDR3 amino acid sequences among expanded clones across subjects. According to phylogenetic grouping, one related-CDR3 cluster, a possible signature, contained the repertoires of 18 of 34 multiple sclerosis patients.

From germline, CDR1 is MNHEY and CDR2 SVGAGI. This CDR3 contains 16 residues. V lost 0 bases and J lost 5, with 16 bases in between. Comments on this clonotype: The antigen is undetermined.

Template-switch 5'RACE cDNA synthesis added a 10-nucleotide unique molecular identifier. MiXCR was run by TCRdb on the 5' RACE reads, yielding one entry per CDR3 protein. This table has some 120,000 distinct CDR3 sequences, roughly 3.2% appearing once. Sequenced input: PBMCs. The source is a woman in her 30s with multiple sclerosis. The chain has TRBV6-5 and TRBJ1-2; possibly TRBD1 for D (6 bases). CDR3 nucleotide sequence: TGTGCCAGCAGTTACTCGATCGTGGGGGCCGGGTATGGCTACACCTTC. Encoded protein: CASSYSIVGAGYGYTF.